The 31 T cell receptor beta chains below come from one sample, sequenced in a study of blood T cell repertoires in COVID-19. Assay used: immunoSEQ multiplex PCR; TCRdb lists only in-frame clones, some missing. The table includes approximately 250,000 clones, more than 65% detected once. The sequencing input was peripheral blood. Receptor source: a woman in her forties who had recovered from COVID-19.

This chain joins TRBV28 and TRBJ1-5, with 8 bases fitting TRBD1. Germline V gene data show CDR1 as MDHEN and CDR2 as SYDVKM. V lost 5 bases, J lost 0 bases, and 9 bases stayed unmatched. The CDR3 has 17 residues. The CDR3 bases are TGTGCCAGCAGTCCGGCGGACAGGGTAATTAGCAATCAGCCCCAGCATTTT. It encodes CASSPADRVISNQPQHF.

The gene calls are TRBV5-5 and TRBJ2-7; D remains unclear. Between the trimmed V and J ends, which lost 1 base and 0 bases, there was a span of 11 bases. The germline gives CDR1 SGHKS, CDR2 YYEKEE (reference sequence). This CDR3 is 15 amino acids long. CDR3 loop: CASSLSFGSSYEQYF. For the CDR3, the DNA is TGTGCCAGCAGCTTGAGTTTCGGGTCCTCCTACGAGCAGTACTTC.

In DNA form, the CDR3 reads TGCGCCAGCAGCCAAGGTCTCTCTTATTACAATGAGCAGTTCTTC. It yields the protein CASSQGLSYYNEQFF. V usage is TRBV4-3 and J usage is TRBJ2-1, with D uncertain. V was shortened by 1 base and J by 4 bases, with 11 bases between the two germline ends. CDR3 length: 15 residues. Germline CDR1 LGHNA, CDR2 YSLEER.

The gene calls are TRBV5-1 and TRBJ1-1; TRBD1 agrees at 8 bases. Germline CDR1 reads SGHRS; CDR2 reads YFSETQ. The V gene end was trimmed by 6 bases and the J gene end by 1 base; junction bases not matched to a gene: 8. The CDR3 consists of 15 residues. CDR3 sequence reads: CASNSGQETNTEAFF. Here the CDR3 DNA reads TGCGCCAGCAATTCGGGACAGGAAACGAACACTGAAGCTTTCTTT.

This clone was counted many times. The rearrangement joins TRBV6-6 to TRBJ2-5; D is possibly TRBD1 (6 bases). Germline V gives CDR1 MNHNY, CDR2 SVGAGI (reference sequence). The CDR3 has 12 residues. V was shortened by 6 bases and J by 9 bases, with 14 bases between the two germline ends. The CDR3 nucleotides read TGTGCCAGCAGCAGAGATAACAGGGCCCAGTACTTC. This gives the protein CASSRDNRAQYF.

This chain links TRBV7-3 with TRBJ2-5, with 9 nucleotides matching TRBD2. Unmatched junction bases numbered 9, after V lost 5 bases and J lost 5 bases. The germline V gene has CDR1 SGHTA and CDR2 FQGTGA. The CDR3 spans 15 residues. CDR3 bases: TGTGCCAGCAGCCTGGGGACTAGCTTGGGTGAGACCCAGTACTTC. Amino acid sequence: CASSLGTSLGETQYF.

The rearrangement uses TRBV19 and TRBJ2-7, with 7 bases that match TRBD1. The CDR3 is made up of 16 amino acids. V trimming: 2 bases; J trimming: 3 bases; junction bases outside the gene matches: 10. The germline gives CDR1 LNHDA, CDR2 SQIVND (reference sequence). The CDR3 DNA sequence: TGTGCCAGTAGTATAATCCCTGGGACAGAGCGCTACGAGCAGTACTTC. This codes for CASSIIPGTERYEQYF. The entire variable domain, with the rest obtained from reference TRBV19 and TRBJ2-7, is as follows: DGGITQSPKYLFRKEGQNVTLSCEQNLNHDAMYWYRQDPGQGLRLIYYSQIVNDFQKGDIAEGYSVSREKKESFPLTVTSAQKNPTAFYLCASSIIPGTERYEQYFGPGTRLTVT.

V and J are TRBV2 and TRBJ2-2, with D maybe TRBD1 (6 bases). Trimming removed 6 bases from V and 4 bases from J, with 12 bases in between. Looked up from germline, CDR1 is SNHLY and CDR2 is FYNNEI. The CDR3 is 14 residues long. The CDR3, as DNA: TGTGCCAGCAGGGGGGCTGTCTCCACCGGGGAGCTGTTTTTT. Amino acid sequence: CASRGAVSTGELFF.

The chain recombines TRBV7-6 with TRBJ2-7; TRBD2 matches at 11 bases. This CDR3 contains 15 residues. V gave up 4 bases and J gave up 3 bases; unmatched junction bases: 5. Per the germline V gene, CDR1 is SGHVS and CDR2 is FNYEAQ. The CDR3 is CASSSRLAGHYEQYF. As DNA, the CDR3 is TGTGCCAGCAGCTCGCGACTAGCGGGGCACTACGAGCAGTACTTC.

The chain couples TRBV6-6 to TRBJ2-7; maybe TRBD1 (6 bases). Per germline, CDR1 MNHNY and CDR2 SVGAGI (reference sequence). This CDR3 comprises 14 residues. V was shortened by 7 bases and J by 5 bases, with 18 bases between the two germline ends. The CDR3 coding sequence is TGTGCCAGCACGCAACAGGGTCCTAGAAACGAGCAGTACTTC. Protein product: CASTQQGPRNEQYF.

The chain carries TRBV5-1 and TRBJ2-1, with 8 bases aligning to TRBD2. Per germline, CDR1 SGHRS and CDR2 YFSETQ. Unmatched junction bases numbered 11, after V lost 3 bases and J lost 9 bases. CDR3 length: 15 residues. The CDR3: CASSSNLLTSAEQFF. The CDR3 DNA sequence: TGCGCCAGCAGCTCGAATCTTTTGACTAGCGCTGAGCAGTTCTTC. The complete variable domain, with remaining parts taken from reference TRBV5-1 and TRBJ2-1, reads KAGVTQTPRYLIKTRGQQVTLSCSPISGHRSVSWYQQTPGQGLQFLFEYFSETQRNKGNFPGRFSGRQFSNSRSEMNVSTLELGDSALYLCASSSNLLTSAEQFFGPGTRLTVL.

The chain is built from TRBV5-6 and TRBJ2-5; possibly TRBD2 for D (6 bases). The CDR3 is 15 residues long. Germline values: CDR1 SGHDT, CDR2 YYEEEE. V was clipped by 1 base and J by 1 base, with 11 bases between them. CDR3 sequence reads: CASSLYGGPQETQYF. CDR3 bases: TGTGCCAGCAGCTTGTACGGGGGACCCCAAGAGACCCAGTACTTC.

The chain uses TRBV29-1 and TRBJ2-3, with 7 bases matching TRBD2. V lost 6 bases, J lost 9 bases, and 6 bases stayed unmatched. This CDR3 is 11 amino acids long. CDR1 SQVTM and CDR2 ANQGSEA come from the germline V gene. The CDR3 bases are TGCAGCGTATGGGGGGGGATGACGCAGTATTTT. Its translation: CSVWGGMTQYF.

The V call is TRBV6-5, the J call TRBJ1-5; D is uncertain. The CDR3 runs to 15 residues. Trimming shortened V by 0 bases and J by 4 bases, and 10 bases separated the two germline ends. Germline V gene lookup returns CDR1 MNHEY and CDR2 SVGAGI. The CDR3 here is CASSYSSGSNQPQHF. The CDR3 DNA sequence: TGTGCCAGCAGTTACTCGTCGGGGTCTAATCAGCCCCAGCATTTT.

The rearrangement uses TRBV7-3 and TRBJ2-1, with 7 bases that match TRBD2. J gave up 0 bases and V 5 bases, and 4 bases lay outside the gene matches. Germline V gives CDR1 SGHTA, CDR2 FQGTGA. The CDR3 sequence is 15 residues long. DNA of the CDR3: TGTGCCAGCAGCAGTGGCGGGGGCTCCTACAATGAGCAGTTCTTC. This encodes CASSSGGGSYNEQFF.

In its sample, this clone was seen once. The chain joins TRBV24-1 to TRBJ2-3, with TRBD2 as a possible D gene (5 bases). Germline V CDR1 and CDR2: KGHDR, SFDVKD. Trimming cost V 5 bases and J 0 bases, with 8 bases left between them. The CDR3 length is 14 residues. As DNA, the CDR3 is TGTGCCACCAGTGGTCCGGGGAGCACAGATACGCAGTATTTT. Amino acid sequence: CATSGPGSTDTQYF.

V is TRBV28 and J is TRBJ2-7; D uncertain. In germline, CDR1 is MDHEN, CDR2 SYDVKM. V dropped 10 bases and J dropped 2 bases, with 9 bases sitting between them. There are 11 residues in the CDR3. CDR3 nucleotide sequence: TGTGCCACCATAGACACCTACGAGCAGTACTTC. It encodes CATIDTYEQYF.

Only one count was recorded for this clone. This chain links TRBV9 with TRBJ1-6; no definite D call. The CDR3 totals 13 residues. The V end was cut by 3 bases, the J end by 5 bases, with 6 bases between. The germline V gene has CDR1 SGDLS and CDR2 YYNGEE. The CDR3 nucleotides are TGTGCCAGCAGCGCCACAAATAATTCACCCCTCCACTTT. It encodes CASSATNNSPLHF.

The chain recombines TRBV20-1 with TRBJ2-5; D is possibly TRBD2 (6 bases). The CDR3 is 14 amino acids. Trimming cost V 3 bases and J 2 bases, with 13 bases left between them. Germline V lookup: CDR1 DFQATT, CDR2 SNEGSKA (reference sequence). The CDR3 here is CSASMAGTQETQYF. CDR3 sequence (DNA): TGCAGTGCTAGTATGGCGGGGACTCAAGAGACCCAGTACTTC.

The V and J genes are TRBV5-1 and TRBJ2-2; D uncertain. Germline loops: CDR1 SGHRS, CDR2 YFSETQ. This CDR3 has 15 amino acids. Trimming removed 7 bases at V and 0 bases at J, with 13 bases between. The CDR3 nucleotides are TGCGCCAGCTATAATACGGGTTCGAACACCGGGGAGCTGTTTTTT. As protein: CASYNTGSNTGELFF.

The chain has TRBV18 and TRBJ1-4; D unresolved. This CDR3 has 15 residues. Trimming took 3 bases from V and 3 from J, leaving 11 bases between them. CDR1 KGHSH and CDR2 LQKENI come from the germline V gene. The CDR3 is CASSPWAESNEKLFF. For the CDR3, the DNA is TGTGCCAGCTCACCCTGGGCAGAATCTAATGAAAAACTGTTTTTT.

The chain couples TRBV3-1 (or the pseudogene TRBV3-2) to TRBJ1-6, with TRBD1 matching 8 bases. V lost 6 bases, J lost 7 bases, and 17 bases stayed unmatched. The V gene's germline CDR1 is LGHDT and CDR2 YNNKEL (reference sequence). There are 18 residues in the CDR3. The CDR3 nucleotides are TGTGCCAGCAGTCAGTGGGACAGGCCCCGTTTGGGGAATTCACCCCTCCACTTT. Amino acid sequence: CASSQWDRPRLGNSPLHF.

The chain couples TRBV20-1 to TRBJ2-1; 8 bases match TRBD2. Per germline, CDR1 DFQATT and CDR2 SNEGSKA (reference sequence). V was clipped by 3 bases and J by 5 bases; unmatched bases: 0. The CDR3 contains 12 residues. CDR3 nucleotide sequence: TGCAGTGCTAGTAGCGGGGACAATGAGCAGTTCTTC. As protein: CSASSGDNEQFF.

The rearrangement uses TRBV28 and TRBJ1-3, with 7 bases lining up with TRBD1. The junction had 8 bases not matched to a gene; V was cut back by 7 bases and J by 5 bases. This CDR3 is 14 amino acids long. Germline V lookup: CDR1 MDHEN, CDR2 SYDVKM. Written as DNA, the CDR3 is TGTGCCAGCACCAAAGGGGACAGTCGAAACACCATATATTTT. Its translation is CASTKGDSRNTIYF.

This chain connects TRBV10-3 to TRBJ1-2; 11 nucleotides line up with TRBD1. The CDR3 consists of 15 residues. Per germline, CDR1 ENHRY and CDR2 SYGVKD. V gave up 5 bases and J gave up 8 bases; unmatched junction bases: 10. The CDR3 nucleotides are TGTGCCATCAGTACCCGGACAGGGGGCGCCGAAGGCTACACCTTC. Its protein product is CAISTRTGGAEGYTF.

The chain carries TRBV15 and TRBJ2-7; perhaps TRBD1 as D (5 bases). Looked up from germline, CDR1 is LNHNV and CDR2 is YYDKDF (reference sequence). V was trimmed by 5 bases and J by 3 bases, leaving 14 bases between them. The CDR3 loop spans 14 amino acids. The CDR3 spells CATSQDTKSYEQYF. CDR3 nucleotides: TGTGCCACCAGCCAGGACACCAAAAGCTACGAGCAGTACTTC.

The V and J genes are TRBV6-6 and TRBJ2-5; D may be TRBD2 (6 bases). CDR1 is MNHNY, CDR2 SVGAGI, per germline (reference sequence). The V gene lost 2 bases and the J gene lost 4 bases, with 11 bases spanning the gap. This CDR3 region has 14 residues. CDR3 sequence reads: CASSYVSGGETQYF. The DNA of the CDR3 is TGTGCCAGCAGTTACGTTAGCGGTGGAGAGACCCAGTACTTC.

The rearrangement links TRBV28 to TRBJ2-2; 7 bases fit TRBD1. Germline values: CDR1 MDHEN, CDR2 SYDVKM. Germline trimming cut 8 bases from V and 1 base from J; bases unmatched to any gene: 7. The CDR3 runs 15 residues. In DNA, the CDR3 is TGTGCCAGCGGACGTCGACAGGGGAACACCGGGGAGCTGTTTTTT. Protein sequence: CASGRRQGNTGELFF.

The rearrangement uses TRBV6-2 or TRBV6-3 and TRBJ1-1; 7 bases line up with TRBD1. J lost 0 bases, V lost 6 bases, and 16 bases had no gene match. Germline-derived CDR1 and CDR2 are MNHEY and SVGEGT. This CDR3 spans 18 amino acids. The CDR3 DNA sequence: TGTGCCAGCAGCCTACGTGACAGGGCACTTCGCATGAACACTGAAGCTTTCTTT. Its translation: CASSLRDRALRMNTEAFF.

The chain has TRBV6-5 and TRBJ2-6, with 10 positions matching TRBD1. The CDR3 runs to 15 residues. Germline CDR1 is MNHEY and CDR2 is SVGAGI. The CDR3 here is CAAGQGTSGANVLTF. The CDR3 bases are TGTGCGGCGGGACAGGGGACTTCTGGGGCCAACGTCCTGACTTTC.

The J gene is TRBJ2-7, the V gene TRBV13; tentative D call: TRBD1 (5 bases). Trimming removed 3 bases from V and 3 bases from J, with 12 bases in between. The V gene's germline CDR1 is PRHDT and CDR2 FYEKMQ (reference sequence). This CDR3 has 14 amino acids. The CDR3 loop reads CASSFRQKVYEQYF. In nucleotides, the CDR3 is TGTGCCAGCAGCTTTCGACAGAAGGTCTACGAGCAGTACTTC.